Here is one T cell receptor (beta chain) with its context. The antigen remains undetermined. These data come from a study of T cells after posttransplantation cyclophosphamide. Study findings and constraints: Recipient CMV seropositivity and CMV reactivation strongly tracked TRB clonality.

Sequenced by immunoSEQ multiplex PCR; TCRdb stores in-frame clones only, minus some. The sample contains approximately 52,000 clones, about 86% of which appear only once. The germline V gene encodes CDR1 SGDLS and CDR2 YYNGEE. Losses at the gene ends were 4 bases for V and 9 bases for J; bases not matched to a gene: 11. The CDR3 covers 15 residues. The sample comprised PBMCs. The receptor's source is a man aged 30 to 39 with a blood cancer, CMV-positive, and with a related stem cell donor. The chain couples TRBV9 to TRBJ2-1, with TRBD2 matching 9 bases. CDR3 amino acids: CASSFGTSWYSEQFF. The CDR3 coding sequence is TGTGCCAGCAGCTTCGGGACTAGCTGGTATAGTGAGCAGTTCTTC.